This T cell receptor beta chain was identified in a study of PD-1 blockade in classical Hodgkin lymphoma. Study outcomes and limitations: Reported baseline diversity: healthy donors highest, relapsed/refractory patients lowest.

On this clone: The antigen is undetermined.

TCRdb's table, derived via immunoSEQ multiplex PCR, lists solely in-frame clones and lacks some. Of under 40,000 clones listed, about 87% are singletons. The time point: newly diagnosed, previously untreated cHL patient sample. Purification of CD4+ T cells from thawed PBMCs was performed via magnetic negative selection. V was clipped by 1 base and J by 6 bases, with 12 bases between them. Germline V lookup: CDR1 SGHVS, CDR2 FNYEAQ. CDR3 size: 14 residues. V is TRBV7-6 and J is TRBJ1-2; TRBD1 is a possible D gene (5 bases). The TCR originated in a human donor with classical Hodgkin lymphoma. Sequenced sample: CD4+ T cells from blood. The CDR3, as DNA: TGTGCCAGCAGCTTAGGTGTTGGGGGGGATGGCTACACCTTC. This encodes CASSLGVGGDGYTF. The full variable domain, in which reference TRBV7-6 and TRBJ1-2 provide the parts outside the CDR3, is GAGVSQSPRYKVTKRGQDVALRCDPISGHVSLYWYRQALGQGPEFLTYFNYEAQQDKSGLPNDRFSAERPEGSISTLTIQRTEQRDSAMYRCASSLGVGGDGYTFGSGTRLTVV.